A single count supports the clone carrying this T cell receptor (beta chain). Germline V lookup: CDR1 SNHLY, CDR2 FYNNEI. This CDR3 comprises 13 residues. Trimming took 6 bases from V and 8 from J, leaving 16 bases between them. Authors' analysis steps: Reference gene primer amplification yielded estimated nucleated cell counts. Only in-frame clones appear in the TCRdb table, and some are missing; sequencing was by immunoSEQ multiplex PCR. The V and J calls and clone size are taken from that table; D and trimming were inferred from the DNA. The sample holds about 110,000 clones, approximately 90% seen once. These data come from a study of blood T cell repertoires in COVID-19.

This sequence joins TRBV2 and TRBJ1-2, with a possible D match to TRBD1 (6 bases). Specimen: peripheral blood. This TCR derives from a man between 45 and 60 years old with active or convalescent COVID-19. As DNA, the CDR3 is TGTGCCAGCAGCCTGAGGGGGGGACGCGGCTACACCTTC. Translated, it gives CASSLRGGRGYTF.